Presented here are 17 T cell receptor beta chains from one specimen sequenced in a study of cytomegalovirus exposure and HLA in healthy donors. Vbeta (60) and Jbeta (13) primers were used in the PCR. Profiling relied on immunoSEQ multiplex PCR, and the TCRdb table lists in-frame clones only, not all of them. The top ten clones hold about 1.8% of a sample with approximately 110,000 clones, 76% of them seen once. The sample was PBMCs. All receptors come from a man aged 50-60 years in good health and CMV-seronegative.

J is TRBJ2-1 and V is TRBV5-1, with 12 bases aligning to TRBD2. The trim removed 3 bases at V and 7 bases at J, leaving 5 bases unmatched. The CDR3 spans 15 residues. CDR1 is SGHRS, CDR2 YFSETQ, per germline. The CDR3 bases are TGCGCCAGCAGCTCTCTAGCGGGGGGGTCAAATGAGCAGTTCTTC. It codes for CASSSLAGGSNEQFF.

V usage is TRBV4-3 and J usage is TRBJ2-1; D is possibly TRBD1 (6 bases). The CDR3 contains 14 residues. Trimming removed 2 bases at V and 7 bases at J, with 12 bases between. Germline CDR1 and CDR2: LGHNA and YSLEER. The CDR3 sequence: CASSQQDSRNEQFF. In nucleotides, the CDR3 is TGCGCCAGCAGCCAACAGGACAGCAGAAATGAGCAGTTCTTC.

This sequence joins TRBV7-9 and TRBJ2-7; 10 nucleotides line up with TRBD1. V trimming: 3 bases; J trimming: 2 bases; junction bases outside the gene matches: 1. Germline V CDR1 and CDR2: SEHNR, FQNEAQ (reference sequence). There are 14 residues in the CDR3. Here the CDR3 reads CASSLGQGTYEQYF. CDR3 in DNA: TGTGCCAGCAGCTTGGGACAGGGGACCTACGAGCAGTACTTC.

A note on this clone: One junction end disagrees with the germline gene, perhaps due to a read error. This chain uses TRBV6-1 with TRBJ1-1, with D possibly being TRBD1 (5 bases). Per the germline V gene, CDR1 is MNHNS and CDR2 is SASEGT. CDR3 length equals 15 residues. The chain's CDR3 is CASSQGFLRVTKAFF. The CDR3 nucleotides read TGTGCCAGCAGTCAGGGATTTTTACGGGTCACTAAAGCTTTCTTT.

The chain combines TRBV7-2 with TRBJ2-2; 7 nucleotides line up with TRBD1. The germline gives CDR1 SGHTA, CDR2 FQGNSA. Trimming removed 5 bases from V and 0 bases from J; junction bases left unmatched: 6. The CDR3 extends over 16 amino acids. The CDR3 coding sequence is TGTGCCAGCAGCCCATTAGGGACAGCGAACACCGGGGAGCTGTTTTTT. It yields the protein CASSPLGTANTGELFF. Based on the CDR3 plus reference TRBV7-2 and TRBJ2-2, the full variable domain is GAGVSQSPSNKVTEKGKDVELRCDPISGHTALYWYRQSLGQGLEFLIYFQGNSAPDKSGLPSDRFSAERTGGSVSTLTIQRTQQEDSAVYLCASSPLGTANTGELFFGEGSRLTVL.

Regarding this clone: This CDR3 is also generated by other DNA sequences in the sample. The chain uses TRBV9 and TRBJ1-4, with D perhaps TRBD1 (5 bases). V was pared by 0 bases and J by 8 bases, with 11 bases between. Per germline, CDR1 SGDLS and CDR2 YYNGEE. The CDR3 totals 14 residues. In DNA form, the CDR3 reads TGTGCCAGCAGCGTAGGCCAGGGAGGCGAAAAACTGTTTTTT. Its protein product is CASSVGQGGEKLFF. The full variable domain, rest sourced from reference TRBV9 and TRBJ1-4, is DSGVTQTPKHLITATGQRVTLRCSPRSGDLSVYWYQQSLDQGLQFLIQYYNGEERAKGNILERFSAQQFPDLHSELNLSSLELGDSALYFCASSVGQGGEKLFFGSGTQLSVL.

The table lists this clone with a count of one. V gene TRBV7-2 combines with J gene TRBJ1-2; D unclear. V lost 1 base to trimming and J lost 6 bases, with 9 bases between them. Germline-derived CDR1 and CDR2 are SGHTA and FQGNSA. CDR3 size: 13 residues. CDR3 DNA: TGTGCCAGCAGCTTAGTGTACGAGGATGGCTACACCTTC. Residues: CASSLVYEDGYTF. The full variable domain, with the rest looked up from reference TRBV7-2 and TRBJ1-2, is GAGVSQSPSNKVTEKGKDVELRCDPISGHTALYWYRQSLGQGLEFLIYFQGNSAPDKSGLPSDRFSAERTGGSVSTLTIQRTQQEDSAVYLCASSLVYEDGYTFGSGTRLTVV.

The chain uses TRBV5-6 and TRBJ1-2, with D possibly being TRBD1 (5 bases). Trimming stripped 4 bases from V and 3 bases from J, with 13 bases between. Germline-derived CDR1 and CDR2 are SGHDT and YYEEEE. This CDR3 region has 14 residues. The CDR3 sequence: CASSPTRGYYGYTF. The CDR3 region has the DNA TGTGCCAGCAGCCCGACAAGGGGATACTATGGCTACACCTTC.

This clone was seen a few times. Since the CDR3 does not end with the conserved phenylalanine or tryptophan, this likely comes from a read error. The DNA is left out, because the CDR3 cannot be placed on it with certainty; the CDR3 is given as TCRdb lists it. V and J are TRBV7-2 and TRBJ2-3; TRBD1, the D gene given by the table, was not confirmed from the DNA. Germline V CDR1 and CDR2: SGHTA, FQGNSA. The CDR3 adds up to 13 amino acids, both ends counted. The CDR3 is CASSSSPGQGLVD.

The chain carries TRBV4-1 and TRBJ2-5; D may be TRBD2 (7 bases). The V gene's germline CDR1 is MGHRA and CDR2 YSYEKL. V was shortened by 4 bases and J by 2 bases, with 29 bases between the two germline ends. The CDR3 spans 20 residues. CDR3: CASSPWVGGVGRGHQETQYF. The CDR3 DNA reads TGCGCCAGCAGCCCCTGGGTGGGGGGGGTGGGACGGGGGCATCAAGAGACCCAGTACTTC.

The chain carries TRBV30 and TRBJ1-2; the match to TRBD1 covers 7 bases. V lost 8 bases to trimming and J lost 7 bases; unmatched junction nucleotides: 10. The V gene's germline CDR1 is GTSNPN and CDR2 SVGIG (reference sequence). The CDR3 has 12 amino acids. The CDR3 DNA reads as TGTGCCCGGAATGAAGGGGGCTTTGGCTACACCTTC. Amino acid sequence: CARNEGGFGYTF.

The chain recombines TRBV5-1 with TRBJ1-4, with D possibly TRBD1 on 5 matching bases. V lost 5 bases and J 6 bases, leaving 11 bases between the germline ends. Per germline, CDR1 SGHRS and CDR2 YFSETQ. There are 13 residues in the CDR3. CDR3: CASRGGLDEKLFF. Written as DNA, the CDR3 is TGCGCCAGCAGGGGGGGATTGGATGAAAAACTGTTTTTT.

In this sample, this clone turned up a few times. The rearrangement links TRBV7-9 to TRBJ2-1, with 11 bases that match TRBD2. This CDR3 spans 16 amino acids. CDR1 and CDR2 from the germline V gene are SEHNR and FQNEAQ (reference sequence). The V gene end was trimmed by 1 base and the J gene end by 5 bases; junction bases not matched to a gene: 4. The CDR3 region has the DNA TGTGCCAGCAGCTTAGGTGTACTAGCGGGGGACAATGAGCAGTTCTTC. Translated: CASSLGVLAGDNEQFF.

V is TRBV2 and J is TRBJ1-2, with D perhaps TRBD1 (6 bases). This CDR3 contains 13 residues. The germline gives CDR1 SNHLY, CDR2 FYNNEI. V lost 8 bases and J 4 bases, leaving 14 bases between the germline ends. The CDR3 reads CASSGAGSYGYTF. The CDR3 DNA reads TGTGCCAGCTCAGGGGCGGGTAGCTATGGCTACACCTTC.

The V and J genes are TRBV7-9 and TRBJ2-7; D gene ambiguous. Germline V gene lookup returns CDR1 SEHNR and CDR2 FQNEAQ (reference sequence). V lost 3 bases, J lost 2 bases, and 8 bases lay in between. This CDR3 has 13 amino acids. The CDR3 region has the DNA TGTGCCAGCAGCTTGAGTCAGGCCTACGAGCAGTACGTC. Its translation is CASSLSQAYEQYV.

This chain links TRBV10-3 with TRBJ2-7; D is undetermined. The ends were cut back, 0 bases at V and 4 bases at J, with 4 bases in the middle. CDR1 ENHRY and CDR2 SYGVKD come from the germline V gene. The CDR3 length is 12 residues. The CDR3 DNA is TGTGCCATCAGTGAGTCCGTGTACGAGCAGTACTTC. Amino acids: CAISESVYEQYF.

This chain connects TRBV5-1 to TRBJ1-2; 9 nucleotides agree with TRBD1. The germline gives CDR1 SGHRS, CDR2 YFSETQ. V trimming: 3 bases; J trimming: 8 bases; junction bases outside the gene matches: 11. The CDR3 runs to 15 residues. CDR3 region: CASSSGQGRGEGYTF. DNA of the CDR3: TGCGCCAGCAGCTCCGGACAGGGGAGAGGGGAAGGCTACACCTTC.